The entry below gives a single T cell receptor beta chain sequence along with its context. Its antigen is not known. MiXCR, run by TCRdb on the 5' RACE reads, gives a single entry per CDR3 protein. The data contain around 120,000 distinct CDR3 sequences, about an eighth of them singletons. This specimen comes from a study of CD8 T cells in ankylosing spondylitis. Study-level points and caveats: Disease-linked clones reportedly concentrated significantly in matched ankylosing spondylitis synovial fluid. Blood of patients with ankylosing spondylitis appeared to be characterized by a TCR beta motif of eight highly homologous variants.

Trimming removed 0 bases from V and 2 bases from J; junction bases left unmatched: 7. The CDR3 runs 16 residues. Germline V gene sequence: CDR1 DFQATT, CDR2 SNEGSKA (reference sequence). Sequencing was carried out using blood, either unsorted or a sorted T cell fraction (not recorded which). This TCR derives from a female donor with ankylosing spondylitis or in good health (not recorded which). This chain uses TRBV20-1 with TRBJ2-5; 9 bases align to TRBD2. CDR3 nucleotides: TGCAGTGCTAGAGAGCTAGCGGGGAGAATACAAGAGACCCAGTACTTC. Translation: CSARELAGRIQETQYF.